These 8 T cell receptor beta chains came from one sample sequenced in a study of identical twins (dated by TCRdb to about 2016). Libraries were prepared through 5' RACE. Sequencer: Illumina HiSeq 2000. TCRdb's own reprocessing of the public reads used fastp at Q25 and MiXCR and kept productive beta chains. CDR3 protein duplicates are merged, each entry listing the most common genes and DNA. The sample records some 760,000 distinct CDR3 sequences, about 20% of which are singletons. Of the sample, about 12% is held by the ten largest clones. This same sample was also part of a study on T cells expressing NK-cell markers.

The sequenced sample was PBMCs. Receptor source: a woman aged 18-29 years in good health.

This rearrangement joins TRBV7-9 to TRBJ2-2; D remains ambiguous. Trimming took 3 bases from V and 4 from J, leaving 12 bases between them. The CDR3 loop spans 15 amino acids. Germline CDR1 is SEHNR and CDR2 is FQNEAQ (reference sequence). The CDR3 sequence is CASSLRRIGTGELFF. The DNA for the CDR3 is TGTGCCAGCAGCTTGCGTCGGATCGGCACCGGGGAGCTGTTTTTT. The variable domain in full, with the rest retrieved from reference TRBV7-9 and TRBJ2-2, is DTGVSQNPRHKITKRGQNVTFRCDPISEHNRLYWYRQTLGQGPEFLTYFQNEAQLEKSRLLSDRFSAERPKGSFSTLEIQRTEQGDSAMYLCASSLRRIGTGELFFGEGSRLTVL.

This clonotype was seen only a few times. This rearrangement joins TRBV7-6 to TRBJ2-7; 8 positions agree with TRBD1. CDR3 length equals 14 residues. Germline values: CDR1 SGHVS, CDR2 FNYEAQ. With V trimmed by 5 bases and J by 6 bases, 9 bases remained unmatched. CDR3 nucleotides: TGTGCCAGCAGCCTGACAGGGGCTTTGACCGAGCAGTACTTC. Translating it yields CASSLTGALTEQYF.

This clonotype was detected ten times or more. The V and J genes are TRBV4-3 and TRBJ2-7; no definite D call. Per germline, CDR1 LGHNA and CDR2 YSLEER. The CDR3 is made up of 14 amino acids. With 1 base removed from V and 1 base from J, the gap between germline ends came to 8 bases. The CDR3 reads CASSQGPGSYEQYF. The CDR3 DNA follows: TGCGCCAGCAGCCAAGGTCCCGGGTCCTACGAGCAGTACTTC.

This clonotype occurred a few times. The CDR3 DNA follows: TGTGCCAGCAGCTTAGGCCGGGGACAGGGGATCGGCACCGGGGAGCTGTTTTTT. Translating it yields CASSLGRGQGIGTGELFF. This chain links TRBV7-8 with TRBJ2-2; 10 bases line up with TRBD1. The length of the CDR3 is 18 residues. Germline V gene data show CDR1 as SGHVS and CDR2 as FQNEAQ. V lost 1 base and J lost 4; bases outside the gene matches: 9. The whole variable domain, remainder taken from reference TRBV7-8 and TRBJ2-2, is GAGVSQSPRYKVAKRGQDVALRCDPISGHVSLFWYQQALGQGPEFLTYFQNEAQLDKSGLPSDRFFAERPEGSVSTLKIQRTQQEDSAVYLCASSLGRGQGIGTGELFFGEGSRLTVL.

The V gene is TRBV7-3, the J gene TRBJ1-2; D perhaps matches TRBD1 (5 bases). CDR1 SGHTA and CDR2 FQGTGA come from the germline V gene. The germline V and J ends were trimmed by 5 bases and 2 bases, with 24 bases remaining between them. The length of the CDR3 is 18 residues. The CDR3 coding sequence is TGTGCCAGCAGCCCTAGCGGTTCAGGGAGTTTCGCGAACTATGGCTACACCTTC. This encodes CASSPSGSGSFANYGYTF.

The J gene is TRBJ2-6, the V gene TRBV20-1; no clear D. This CDR3 region has 14 residues. Germline CDR1 DFQATT, CDR2 SNEGSKA (reference sequence). The germline V and J ends were trimmed by 3 bases and 0 bases, with 6 bases remaining between them. Written as DNA, the CDR3 is TGCAGTGCTAGCGCGGTCTCTGGGGCCAACGTCCTGACTTTC. Protein: CSASAVSGANVLTF.

In this sample, this clonotype turned up a few times. This chain links TRBV5-1 with TRBJ2-7; D call uncertain. The CDR3 covers 12 residues. The V end lost 5 bases, the J end lost 6 bases, and 12 bases lay between the germline ends. Looked up from germline, CDR1 is SGHRS and CDR2 is YFSETQ. In DNA, the CDR3 is TGCGCCAGCAGATTGAGTGGTGGCGAGCAGTACTTC. As protein: CASRLSGGEQYF.

This chain links TRBV7-2 with TRBJ1-6, with unresolved D. This CDR3 spans 15 amino acids. The V end was cut by 5 bases, the J end by 6 bases, with 14 bases between. Per germline, CDR1 SGHTA and CDR2 FQGNSA. The CDR3 loop reads CASSPRRGPNSPLHF. In DNA, the CDR3 is TGTGCCAGCAGCCCCCGCCGAGGCCCTAATTCACCCCTCCACTTT. Supplemented by reference TRBV7-2 and TRBJ1-6, the full variable domain reads GAGVSQSPSNKVTEKGKDVELRCDPISGHTALYWYRQSLGQGLEFLIYFQGNSAPDKSGLPSDRFSAERTGGSVSTLTIQRTQQEDSAVYLCASSPRRGPNSPLHFGNGTRLTVT.